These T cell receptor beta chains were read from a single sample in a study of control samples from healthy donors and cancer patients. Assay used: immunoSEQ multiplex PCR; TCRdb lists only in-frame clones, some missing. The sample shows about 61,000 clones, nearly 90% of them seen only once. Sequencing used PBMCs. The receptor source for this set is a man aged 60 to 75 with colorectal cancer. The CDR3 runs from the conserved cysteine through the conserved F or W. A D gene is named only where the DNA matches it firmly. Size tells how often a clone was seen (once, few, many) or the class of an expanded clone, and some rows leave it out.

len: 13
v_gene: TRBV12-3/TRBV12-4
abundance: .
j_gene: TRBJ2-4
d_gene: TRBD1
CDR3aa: CASSSGTGDIQYF
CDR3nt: TGTGCCAGCAGTTCCGGGACAGGGGACATTCAGTACTTC

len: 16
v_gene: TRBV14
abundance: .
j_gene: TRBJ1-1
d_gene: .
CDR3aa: CASSPLLRGRNTEAFF
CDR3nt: TGTGCCAGCAGCCCCCTTCTAAGGGGACGGAACACTGAAGCTTTCTTT

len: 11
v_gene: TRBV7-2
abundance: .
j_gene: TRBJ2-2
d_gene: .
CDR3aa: CASSLARELFF
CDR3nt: TGTGCCAGCAGCTTAGCACGGGAGCTGTTTTTT

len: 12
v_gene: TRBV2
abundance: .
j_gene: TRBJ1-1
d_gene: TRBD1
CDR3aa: CASSLQGTEAFF
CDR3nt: TGTGCCAGCAGCCTACAGGGGACTGAAGCTTTCTTT

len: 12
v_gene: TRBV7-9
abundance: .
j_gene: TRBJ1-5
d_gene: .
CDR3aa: CASSLGYQPQHF
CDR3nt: TGTGCCAGCAGCTTAGGCTACCAGCCCCAGCATTTT

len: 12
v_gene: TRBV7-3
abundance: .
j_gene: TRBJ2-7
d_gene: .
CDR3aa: CASSSYTGEQYF
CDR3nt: TGTGCCAGCAGCTCCTACACGGGCGAGCAGTACTTC

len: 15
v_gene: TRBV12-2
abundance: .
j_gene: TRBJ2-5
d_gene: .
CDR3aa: CASRSSWLCGETQYF
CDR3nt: TGTGCAAGTCGGTCCTCTTGGTTGTGTGGGGAGACCCAGTACTTC

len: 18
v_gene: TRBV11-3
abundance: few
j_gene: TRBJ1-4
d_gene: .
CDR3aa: CASSLGRDTSPQNEKLFF
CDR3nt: TGTGCCAGCAGCTTAGGCCGGGACACAAGTCCCCAGAATGAAAAACTGTTTTTT

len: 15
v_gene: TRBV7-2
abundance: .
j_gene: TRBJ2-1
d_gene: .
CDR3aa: CASSLYITTENEQFF
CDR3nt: TGTGCCAGCAGCTTATACATTACTACGGAAAATGAGCAGTTCTTC

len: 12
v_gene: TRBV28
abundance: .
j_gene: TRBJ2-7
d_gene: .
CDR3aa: CASSSNGYEQYF
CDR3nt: TGTGCCAGCAGTTCTAATGGCTACGAGCAGTACTTC

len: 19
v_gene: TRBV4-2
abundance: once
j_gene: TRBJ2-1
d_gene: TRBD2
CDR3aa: CASSRAYTPGTSGAYEQFF
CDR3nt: TGTGCCAGCAGCCGGGCTTATACTCCCGGGACTAGCGGGGCCTATGAGCAGTTCTTC

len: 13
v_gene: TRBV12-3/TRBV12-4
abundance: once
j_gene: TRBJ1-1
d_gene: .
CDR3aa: CASSLGQNTEAFF
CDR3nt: TGTGCCAGCAGTTTAGGCCAAAACACTGAAGCTTTCTTT

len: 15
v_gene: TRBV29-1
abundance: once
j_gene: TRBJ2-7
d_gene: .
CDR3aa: CSVEDRRGPNWEQYF
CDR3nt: TGCAGCGTTGAAGACCGTAGGGGCCCCAATTGGGAGCAGTACTTC

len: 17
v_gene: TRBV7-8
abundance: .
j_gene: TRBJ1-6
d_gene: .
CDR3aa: CASSTTSPSSYNSPLHF
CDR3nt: TGTGCCAGCAGCACGACAAGTCCAAGCTCCTATAATTCACCCCTCCACTTT

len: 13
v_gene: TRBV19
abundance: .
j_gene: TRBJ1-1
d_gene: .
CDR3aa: CASSPGLNTEAFF
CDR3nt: TGTGCCAGTAGCCCTGGATTGAACACTGAAGCTTTCTTT

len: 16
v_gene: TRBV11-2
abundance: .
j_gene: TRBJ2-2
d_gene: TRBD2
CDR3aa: CASSLSRRGGAGELFF
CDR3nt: TGTGCCAGCAGCCTTTCTCGACGGGGGGGGGCCGGGGAGCTGTTTTTT

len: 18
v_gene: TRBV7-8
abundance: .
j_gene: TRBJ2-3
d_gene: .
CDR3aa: CASRQIPGRTRSTDTQYF
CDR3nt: TGTGCCAGCAGGCAAATACCGGGACGCACACGAAGCACAGATACGCAGTATTTT

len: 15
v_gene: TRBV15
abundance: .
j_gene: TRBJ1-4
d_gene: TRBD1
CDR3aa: CATSRFRGINEKLFF
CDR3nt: TGTGCCACCAGCAGGTTCAGGGGGATTAATGAAAAACTGTTTTTT

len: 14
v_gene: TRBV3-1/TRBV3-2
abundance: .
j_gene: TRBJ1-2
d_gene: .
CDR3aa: CASSRPGTLRGYTF
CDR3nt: TGTGCCAGCAGCCGTCCGGGGACTCTTCGTGGCTACACCTTC

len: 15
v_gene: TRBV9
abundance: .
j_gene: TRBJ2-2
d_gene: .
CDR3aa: CASSATGTLTGELFF
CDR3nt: TGTGCCAGCAGCGCAACCGGGACACTCACCGGGGAGCTGTTTTTT

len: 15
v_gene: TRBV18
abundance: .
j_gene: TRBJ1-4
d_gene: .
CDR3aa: CASSPDPTVGEKLFF
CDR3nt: TGTGCCAGCTCCCCAGACCCGACGGTCGGTGAAAAACTGTTTTTT

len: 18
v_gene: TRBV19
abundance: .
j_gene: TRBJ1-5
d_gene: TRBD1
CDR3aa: CASTTTGGAGIGNQPQHF
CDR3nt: TGTGCCAGTACCACGACAGGGGGCGCTGGGATCGGCAATCAGCCCCAGCATTTT

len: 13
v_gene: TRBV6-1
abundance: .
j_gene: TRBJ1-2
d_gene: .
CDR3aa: CASSEAGVRGYTF
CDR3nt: TGTGCCAGCAGTGAAGCCGGAGTTCGTGGCTACACCTTC

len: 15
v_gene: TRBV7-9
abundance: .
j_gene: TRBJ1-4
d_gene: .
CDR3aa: CASSSAGIVGEKLFF
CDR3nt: TGTGCCAGCAGCTCAGCAGGGATCGTCGGTGAAAAACTGTTTTTT

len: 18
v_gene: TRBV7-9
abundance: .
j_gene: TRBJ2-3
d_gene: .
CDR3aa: CASSSRVSRETSTDTQYF
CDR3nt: TGTGCCAGCAGCTCTAGAGTGAGCAGGGAGACTAGCACAGATACGCAGTATTTT

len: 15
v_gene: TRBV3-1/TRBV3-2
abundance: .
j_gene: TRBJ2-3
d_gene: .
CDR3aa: CASSQRSLSQDTQYF
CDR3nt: TGTGCCAGCAGCCAAAGGTCCCTTAGCCAAGATACGCAGTATTTT

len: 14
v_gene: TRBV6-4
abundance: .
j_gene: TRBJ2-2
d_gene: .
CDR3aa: CASSDSGMTGELFF
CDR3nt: TGTGCCAGCAGTGACTCGGGGATGACGGGGGAGCTGTTTTTT

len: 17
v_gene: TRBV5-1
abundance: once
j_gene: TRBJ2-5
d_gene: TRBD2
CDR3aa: CASSLKLAGGEGETQYF
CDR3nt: TGCGCCAGCAGCTTGAAGCTAGCGGGGGGGGAGGGGGAGACCCAGTACTTC

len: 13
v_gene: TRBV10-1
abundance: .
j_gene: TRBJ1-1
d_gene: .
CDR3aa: CASMSGLNTEAFF
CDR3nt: TGCGCCAGCATGTCGGGTCTGAACACTGAAGCTTTCTTT

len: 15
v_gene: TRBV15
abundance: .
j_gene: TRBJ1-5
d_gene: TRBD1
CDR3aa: CATSREGQGHQPQHF
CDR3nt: TGTGCCACCAGCAGAGAGGGACAGGGTCATCAGCCCCAGCATTTT

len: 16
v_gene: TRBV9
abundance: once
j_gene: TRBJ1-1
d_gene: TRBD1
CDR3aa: CASSVGNRGVNTEAFF
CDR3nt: TGTGCCAGCAGCGTAGGAAACAGGGGGGTGAACACTGAAGCTTTCTTT

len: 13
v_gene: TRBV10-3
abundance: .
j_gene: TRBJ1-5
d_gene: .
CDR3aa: CAISLGGSQPQHF
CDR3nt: TGTGCCATCAGTCTGGGGGGGTCTCAGCCCCAGCATTTT

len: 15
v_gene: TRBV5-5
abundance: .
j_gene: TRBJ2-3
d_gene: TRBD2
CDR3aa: CASTFSGAGADTQYF
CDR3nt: TGTGCCAGCACCTTTTCGGGAGCGGGGGCGGATACGCAGTATTTT

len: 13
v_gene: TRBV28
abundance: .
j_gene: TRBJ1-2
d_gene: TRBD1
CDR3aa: CASRPGQGDGYTF
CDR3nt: TGTGCCAGCAGGCCGGGACAGGGGGATGGCTACACCTTC

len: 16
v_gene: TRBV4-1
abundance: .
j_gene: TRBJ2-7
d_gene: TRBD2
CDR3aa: CASSQGLSGGSYEQYF
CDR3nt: TGCGCCAGCAGCCAAGGCTTGAGCGGGGGGTCCTACGAGCAGTACTTC

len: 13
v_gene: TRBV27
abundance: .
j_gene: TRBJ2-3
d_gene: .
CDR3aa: CASSRDNTDTQYF
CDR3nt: TGTGCCAGCTCCCGGGACAACACAGATACGCAGTATTTT

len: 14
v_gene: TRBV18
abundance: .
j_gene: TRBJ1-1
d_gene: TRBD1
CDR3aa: CASSPGQLNTEAFF
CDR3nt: TGTGCCAGCTCACCGGGACAGTTGAACACTGAAGCTTTCTTT

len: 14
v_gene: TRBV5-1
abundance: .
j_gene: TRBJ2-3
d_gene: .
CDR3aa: CASSLGQRTDTQYF
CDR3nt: TGCGCCAGCAGCTTGGGGCAGCGCACAGATACGCAGTATTTT

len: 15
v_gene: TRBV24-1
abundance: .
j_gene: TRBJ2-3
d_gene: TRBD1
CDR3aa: CATSDAGTGDDTQYF
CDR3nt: TGTGCCACCAGTGATGCCGGGACAGGGGACGATACGCAGTATTTT

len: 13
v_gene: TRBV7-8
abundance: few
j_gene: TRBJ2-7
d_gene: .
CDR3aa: CASSLQGEGEQYF
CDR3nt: TGTGCCAGCAGCTTACAGGGTGAGGGCGAGCAGTACTTC